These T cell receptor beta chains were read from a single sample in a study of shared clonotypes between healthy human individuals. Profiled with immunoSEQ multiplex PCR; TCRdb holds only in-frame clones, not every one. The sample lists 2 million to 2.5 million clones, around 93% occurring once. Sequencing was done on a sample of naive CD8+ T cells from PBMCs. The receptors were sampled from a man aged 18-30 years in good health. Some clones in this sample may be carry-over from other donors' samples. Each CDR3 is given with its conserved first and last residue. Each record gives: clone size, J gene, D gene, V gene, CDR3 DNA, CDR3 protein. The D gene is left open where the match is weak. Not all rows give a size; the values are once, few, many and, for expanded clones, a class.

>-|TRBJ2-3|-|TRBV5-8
TGTGCCAGCAGCTTGGGGACGCCATATGGCACAGATACGCAGTATTTT
CASSLGTPYGTDTQYF
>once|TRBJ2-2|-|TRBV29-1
TGCAGCGTTGACGTAGGAGGTGCGAACACCGGGGAGCTGTTTTTT
CSVDVGGANTGELFF
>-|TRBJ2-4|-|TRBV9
TGTGCCAGCAGCGTAGGATTTGCTAAAAACATTCAGTACTTC
CASSVGFAKNIQYF
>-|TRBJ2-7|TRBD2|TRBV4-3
TGCGCCAGCAGCCTACCTACACTACTAGCGTCCGCTTACGAGCAGTACTTC
CASSLPTLLASAYEQYF
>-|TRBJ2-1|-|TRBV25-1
TGTGCCAGCAGTGACTTACAGGGACTCCGGTCAACCGACAATGAGCAGTTCTTC
CASSDLQGLRSTDNEQFF
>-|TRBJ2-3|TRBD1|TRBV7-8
TGTGCCAGCAGCCCAAGGACAGGGGGAGGAACAGATACGCAGTATTTT
CASSPRTGGGTDTQYF
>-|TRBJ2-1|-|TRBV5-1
TGCGCCAGCAGCTTGGCGGAGGGGATCAATGAGCAGTTCTTC
CASSLAEGINEQFF
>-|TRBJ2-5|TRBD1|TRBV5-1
TGCGCCAGCAGCTTGGCGACAGGGGGGGAAGAGACCCAGTACTTC
CASSLATGGEETQYF
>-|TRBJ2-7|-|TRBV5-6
TGTGCCAGCAGCTTGGGGCGGTACCCAGAGGAGCAGTACTTC
CASSLGRYPEEQYF
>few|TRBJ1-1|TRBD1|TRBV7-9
TGTGCCAGCAGCAGGGACAGGGGGCCCTACACTGAAGCTTTCTTT
CASSRDRGPYTEAFF
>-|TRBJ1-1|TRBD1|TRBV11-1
TGTGCCAGCAGTCGGACAGGGAACACTGAAGCTTTCTTT
CASSRTGNTEAFF
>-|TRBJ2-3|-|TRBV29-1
TGCAGCGTTGAAGAAGCGGGACATGGGGCAGATACGCAGTATTTT
CSVEEAGHGADTQYF
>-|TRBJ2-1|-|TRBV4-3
TGCGCCAGCAGCCAAGATGGAACCGTAGTCGATGAGCAGTTCTTC
CASSQDGTVVDEQFF
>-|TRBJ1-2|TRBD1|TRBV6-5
TGTGCCAGCAGTTCCGGGACAGGGGGCCATGGCTACACCTTC
CASSSGTGGHGYTF
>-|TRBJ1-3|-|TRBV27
TGTGCCAGCAAACAGTCGGGGATCTCTGGAAACACCATATATTTT
CASKQSGISGNTIYF
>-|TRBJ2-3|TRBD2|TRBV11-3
TGTGCCAGCAGCTTAGTCTTACCGGGCGGGGGAGATACGCAGTATTTT
CASSLVLPGGGDTQYF
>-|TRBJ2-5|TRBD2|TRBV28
TGTGCCAGCAGTTTAATACTAGCGGGAGAGGAGGAGACCCAGTACTTC
CASSLILAGEEETQYF
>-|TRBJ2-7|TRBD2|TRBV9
TGTGCCAGCAGCGTAGTAGGGGAGGGCTACGAGCAGTACTTC
CASSVVGEGYEQYF
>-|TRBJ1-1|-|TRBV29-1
TGCAGCGTTAAGCCCGTGCGGAACACTGAAGCTTTCTTT
CSVKPVRNTEAFF
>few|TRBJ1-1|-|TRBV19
TGTGCCAGTACCTTAGGGAGCTCTGAAGCTTTCTTT
CASTLGSSEAFF
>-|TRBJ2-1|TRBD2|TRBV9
TGTGCCAGCAGCGTACTTGGCGGGAGGGCCGGGTCCTACAATGAGCAGTTCTTC
CASSVLGGRAGSYNEQFF
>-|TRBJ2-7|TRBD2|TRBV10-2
TGCGCCACCACTAGCGGGAGGGGGTACGAGCAGTACTTC
CATTSGRGYEQYF
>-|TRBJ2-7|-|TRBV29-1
TGCAGCGTTGAGGGGTTTGGGGCAACCGCCTACGAGCAGTACTTC
CSVEGFGATAYEQYF
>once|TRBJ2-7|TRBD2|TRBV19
TGTGCCAGTAGCGGACTAGCGAATTCCTACGAGCAGTACTTC
CASSGLANSYEQYF
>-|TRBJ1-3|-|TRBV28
TGTGCCAGCAGCCGGGGGACCATATATTTT
CASSRGTIYF
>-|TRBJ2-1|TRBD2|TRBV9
TGTGCCAGCAGCGTAGATATCGGAGCGGGAGGTGATGAGCAGTTCTTC
CASSVDIGAGGDEQFF
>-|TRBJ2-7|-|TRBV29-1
TGCAGCGGAGGGGAGGGGGGCCCTCCCTACGAGCAGTACTTC
CSGGEGGPPYEQYF
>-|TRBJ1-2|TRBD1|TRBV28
TGTGCCAGCAGAGAAAAGGGACAGGGGGCCTATGGCTACACCTTC
CASREKGQGAYGYTF
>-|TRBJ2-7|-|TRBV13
TGTGCCAGCAGCCCCCTTAGCGGAGCGAGGGTTGAGCAGTACTTC
CASSPLSGARVEQYF
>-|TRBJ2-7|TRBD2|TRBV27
TGTGCCAGCAGCTTAGGGCCCGGGACTAGCGGCTACGAGCAGTACTTC
CASSLGPGTSGYEQYF
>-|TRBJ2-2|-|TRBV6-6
TGTGCCAGCAGTGGTGGGGGGTCCGGGGAGCTGTTTTTT
CASSGGGSGELFF
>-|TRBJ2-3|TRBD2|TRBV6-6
TGTGCCAGCAGTTATGGCGAGCGGGAAATAGATACGCAGTATTTT
CASSYGEREIDTQYF
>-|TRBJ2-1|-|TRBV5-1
TGCGCCAGCAGACTCAGGGACCACAATGAGCAGTTCTTC
CASRLRDHNEQFF
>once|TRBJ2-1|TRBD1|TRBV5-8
TGTGCCAGCAGCCAGGGGGGAGGGACAGGGTTCTACAATGAGCAGTTCTTC
CASSQGGGTGFYNEQFF
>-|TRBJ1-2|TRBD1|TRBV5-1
TGCGCCAGCAGCCCGGGGACAGGGGTTCACGGCTACACCTTC
CASSPGTGVHGYTF
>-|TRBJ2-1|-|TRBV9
TGTGCCAGCAGCGTAGCTGTCAGGGGGGGGCTCTACAATGAGCAGTTCTTC
CASSVAVRGGLYNEQFF
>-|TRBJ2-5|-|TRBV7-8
TGTGCCAGCAGCTTTAGGGGGGGGCAAGAGACCCAGTACTTC
CASSFRGGQETQYF
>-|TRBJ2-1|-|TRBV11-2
TGTGCCAGCAGCTTAGGGCTAGATCGGTCCTACAATGAGCAGTTCTTC
CASSLGLDRSYNEQFF